The sequence of this TCR beta chain was determined in a study of T cells after somatic rescue of genetic block (dated by TCRdb to about 2020). Notes on the research overall: The study assessed how robust, over the long term, a T-cell system was when the system had developed through somatic rescue of a genetic block in T-cell development.

The library came from the immunoSEQ multiplex PCR assay. This immuneACCESS table, as held by TCRdb, lists in-frame sequences with V and J called but not all clones. Of the missing ones, under half trace to an unresolved V gene in checked studies; the others have no known cause. This sample has about 52,000 clones in its table, and 90% to 97% of those were observed once. Clones ranked in the top ten supply about 0.076% of the sample. Remarks on this clone: Its antigen specificity is not known. Base qualities are not provided; no much larger clone lies one nucleotide away.

CDR1 MNHEY and CDR2 SMNVEV were looked up in the germline V gene (reference sequence). From its cysteine to its phenylalanine, the CDR3 spans 11 amino acids. Only CDR3 DNA remains: 33 bases, in frame from the first base. Relative to germline, V is 5 bases shorter and J is 4 bases shorter, with 5 bases between their ends. Sequencing was performed on peripheral blood mononuclear cells (PBMCs). The chain employs TRBV27 and TRBJ1-1; confidence is insufficient to name the D gene. The receptor comes from a child younger than two. The DNA is as follows: TGTGCCAGCAGTAAGGGCACTGAAGCTTTCTTT. This codes for CASSKGTEAFF.